This entry is about one T cell receptor (beta chain). Its antigen is unknown. The CDR3 runs to 15 residues. Germline V gene sequence: CDR1 MNHEY, CDR2 SVGAGI. The junction had 11 bases not matched to a gene; V was cut back by 5 bases and J by 7 bases. This sample was taken from a study of cytomegalovirus exposure and HLA in healthy donors. Study conclusions and caveats: Altogether, 160 or so TCR beta chains were recorded as cytomegalovirus-associated. Later analysis suggested most CMV-associated TCR beta chains were HLA-restricted.

Use of 60 Vbeta and 13 Jbeta primers characterized the PCR. Source study methods: A later analysis tallied some 80 million unique TCR beta chains, 9.5 million to 14 million of them shared. TCRdb keeps only in-frame clones here, not all; method: immunoSEQ multiplex PCR. V, J and clone size reflect that table, while D and trimming were determined from the DNA. The sample carries about 130,000 clones, 79% recorded once. Sequenced input: PBMCs. The rearrangement joins TRBV6-5 to TRBJ1-5; TRBD1 matches at 7 bases. The receptor was isolated from a man in his forties or fifties in good health and CMV-seropositive. CDR3 amino acids: CASSKGAAGGQPQHF. The CDR3 nucleotides read TGTGCCAGCAGTAAGGGGGCCGCAGGGGGACAGCCCCAGCATTTT.